This TCR beta chain was identified during a study of T cells in localized non-small cell lung cancer. Clones were sequenced by immunoSEQ multiplex PCR, and TCRdb holds only the in-frame ones, with some missing. The top ten clones hold 9.5% to 15% of a sample with about 3,500 clones, about 26% of them seen once. Lung tissue at least 2 cm from the tumor margin was confirmed free of atypia. Overall study findings and caveats: Analysis by sequencing included only one tumor region, so heterogeneity remains possible. The greatest T cell clonality was found in uninvolved adjacent lung (higher than in tumor).

CDR1 and CDR2 from the germline V gene are MDHEN and SYDVKM. The V end was cut by 5 bases, the J end by 9 bases, with 17 bases between. This CDR3 is 13 amino acids long. About this clone itself: Its antigen is unidentified.

This specimen consisted of normal lung tissue next to the tumor, obtained before any cancer treatment. The V gene is TRBV28, the J gene TRBJ2-7; D may match TRBD1 or TRBD2 (5 bases each). This TCR was sampled from a woman between 35 and 75 years old with stage I lung adenocarcinoma. CDR3 DNA sequence: TGTGCCAGCAGTGTGGGACCCCTCGATCGGCAGTACTTC. Translating it yields CASSVGPLDRQYF.